One and the same sample provided the 13 T cell receptor beta chains below, sequenced in a study of cytomegalovirus exposure and HLA in healthy donors. It was with 60 Vbeta and 13 Jbeta primers that the PCR ran. Clones were sequenced by immunoSEQ multiplex PCR, and TCRdb holds only the in-frame ones, with some missing. The sample holds 100,000 or so clones, roughly 80% seen once. The sample taken for sequencing was PBMCs. The receptor set was obtained from a female donor in good health and CMV-seropositive.

The J gene is TRBJ2-2, the V gene TRBV7-3; maybe TRBD1 (5 bases). This CDR3 contains 15 residues. The germline V gene encodes CDR1 SGHTA and CDR2 FQGTGA. V lost 5 bases, J lost 3 bases, and 13 bases lay in between. The CDR3 region has the DNA TGTGCCAGCAGCCCCGTGGGGCAATACACCGGGGAGCTGTTTTTT. It codes for CASSPVGQYTGELFF.

This chain links TRBV7-8 with TRBJ2-7; TRBD2 is a possible D gene (6 bases). CDR3 size: 16 residues. In germline, CDR1 is SGHVS, CDR2 FQNEAQ. V was trimmed by 4 bases and J by 0 bases, leaving 16 bases between them. CDR3 protein: CASSYSGTWSSYEQYF. CDR3 nucleotides: TGTGCCAGCAGCTACTCCGGGACTTGGAGCTCCTACGAGCAGTACTTC.

The chain joins TRBV2 to TRBJ2-2; 8 bases fit TRBD2. The trim removed 7 bases at V and 3 bases at J, leaving 7 bases unmatched. The CDR3 is made up of 15 amino acids. The V gene's germline CDR1 is SNHLY and CDR2 FYNNEI. CDR3 sequence (DNA): TGTGCCAGCAATGAGCGGGAGTGGGACACCGGGGAGCTGTTTTTT. This gives the protein CASNEREWDTGELFF.

V gene TRBV19 combines with J gene TRBJ1-6; D gene uncertain. Germline V gene lookup returns CDR1 LNHDA and CDR2 SQIVND (reference sequence). This CDR3 is built from 14 residues. V was pared by 3 bases and J by 5 bases, with 8 bases between. Here the CDR3 DNA reads TGTGCCAGTAGTATGTACCAGGATAATTCACCCCTCCACTTT. Residues: CASSMYQDNSPLHF.

The chain recombines TRBV30 with TRBJ1-2, with D perhaps TRBD1 (5 bases). Trimming took 4 bases from V and 5 from J, leaving 17 bases between them. The CDR3 covers 14 residues. Germline V gene lookup returns CDR1 GTSNPN and CDR2 SVGIG (reference sequence). CDR3 in amino acids: CAWNGRGWGYGYTF. DNA of the CDR3: TGTGCCTGGAACGGGAGGGGATGGGGGTATGGCTACACCTTC.

This chain connects TRBV6-5 to TRBJ2-5, with a possible D match to TRBD2 (5 bases). V was pared by 0 bases and J by 0 bases, with 11 bases between. Per the germline V gene, CDR1 is MNHEY and CDR2 is SVGAGI. The CDR3 runs to 16 residues. CDR3 in amino acids: CASSYSRAGYQETQYF. DNA for the CDR3: TGTGCCAGCAGTTACTCGAGGGCGGGCTACCAAGAGACCCAGTACTTC.

The chain couples TRBV28 to TRBJ2-4; tentative D call: TRBD2 (6 bases). The CDR3 has 15 residues. The germline CDR1 and CDR2 sequences are MDHEN and SYDVKM. Trimming shortened V by 4 bases and J by 2 bases, and 12 bases separated the two germline ends. CDR3 sequence reads: CASSSPGGSKNIQYF. In DNA, the CDR3 is TGTGCCAGCAGTTCCCCCGGGGGATCCAAAAACATTCAGTACTTC.

This chain joins TRBV7-9 and TRBJ1-5, with D unresolved. Trimming took off 1 base at V and 1 base at J, with 11 bases between the two ends. CDR1 is SEHNR and CDR2 is FQNEAQ in the germline V gene (reference sequence). CDR3 size: 16 residues. CDR3 sequence (DNA): TGTGCCAGCAGCTTAGAGGGAGGTCTGAGCAATCAGCCCCAGCATTTT. It codes for CASSLEGGLSNQPQHF.

This clone came up a few times. The V and J genes are TRBV7-2 and TRBJ2-5; 8 bases agree with TRBD2. The CDR3 has 16 residues. The germline gives CDR1 SGHTA, CDR2 FQGNSA. J was trimmed by 5 bases and V by 3 bases; bases with no gene match: 11. The CDR3 DNA sequence: TGTGCCAGCAGCTTCCGTCGCAGCGGGGGATTGGAGACCCAGTACTTC. The encoded protein is CASSFRRSGGLETQYF.

This chain uses TRBV5-1 with TRBJ1-3; D not resolved. Germline V gene data show CDR1 as SGHRS and CDR2 as YFSETQ. Trimming left V 0 bases short and J 2 bases short, with 9 bases between. This CDR3 has 15 residues. The CDR3 region has the DNA TGCGCCAGCAGCTTGGAACGGGGAGCTGGAAACACCATATATTTT. It specifies CASSLERGAGNTIYF.

V and J are TRBV5-1 and TRBJ2-7, with 9 positions matching TRBD2. Germline loops: CDR1 SGHRS, CDR2 YFSETQ. This CDR3 spans 16 amino acids. V dropped 0 bases and J dropped 1; count of bases not matched to a gene: 5. The CDR3 DNA reads as TGCGCCAGCAGCTTGGAATGGGGACTAGCTTCCTACGAGCAGTACTTC. Residues: CASSLEWGLASYEQYF.

The gene calls are TRBV13 and TRBJ1-4; 9 bases line up with TRBD1. CDR3 length: 16 residues. Germline CDR1 reads PRHDT; CDR2 reads FYEKMQ (reference sequence). J lost 8 bases, V lost 2 bases, and 9 bases had no gene match. In DNA form, the CDR3 reads TGTGCCAGCAGCTTAATGGACAGGGGACGAGGAGAAAAACTGTTTTTT. Translating it yields CASSLMDRGRGEKLFF.

J is TRBJ2-7 and V is TRBV6-6, with 10 bases that match TRBD2. J lost 3 bases, V lost 4 bases, and 6 bases had no gene match. The CDR3 is 15 residues long. The V gene's germline CDR1 is MNHNY and CDR2 SVGAGI (reference sequence). The CDR3 DNA is TGTGCCAGCAGTTCCGCTAGCGGGGGTTACTACGAGCAGTACTTC. This codes for CASSSASGGYYEQYF.